These 2 T cell receptor beta chains were all obtained from the same sample, sequenced in a study of CD8 T cells in ankylosing spondylitis. The study's findings and limits: One TCR beta motif, made up of under ten highly homologous variants, appeared characteristic of ankylosing spondylitis blood.

TCRdb re-derived calls from the 5' RACE reads in MiXCR, one entry per CDR3 protein. Altogether approximately 520,000 distinct CDR3 sequences are present, about 5.2% being singletons, with the ten largest covering around 3.5%. No antigen is known for these receptors. Sequencing was performed on blood, either unsorted or a sorted T cell fraction (not recorded which). These receptors were collected from a male donor with ankylosing spondylitis.

This clonotype was recorded many times. The chain carries TRBV9 and TRBJ1-2; TRBD1 is a possible D gene (5 bases). The CDR3 is 13 residues long. The ends were cut back, 2 bases at V and 7 bases at J, with 12 bases in the middle. In germline, CDR1 is SGDLS, CDR2 YYNGEE. CDR3 region: CASSVGSGLGYTF. CDR3 DNA: TGTGCCAGCAGCGTCGGTTCAGGGCTTGGCTACACCTTC.

Only a few counts were recorded for this clonotype. V usage is TRBV5-1 and J usage is TRBJ2-1; the match to TRBD2 covers 12 bases. Germline V gene sequence: CDR1 SGHRS, CDR2 YFSETQ. This CDR3 contains 16 residues. V lost 3 bases, J lost 1 base, and 2 bases stayed unmatched. The CDR3 loop reads CASSSTSGRSYNEQFF. In DNA, the CDR3 is TGCGCCAGCAGCTCAACTAGCGGGAGGTCCTACAATGAGCAGTTCTTC. Full variable domain (outside the CDR3, taken from reference TRBV5-1 and TRBJ2-1): KAGVTQTPRYLIKTRGQQVTLSCSPISGHRSVSWYQQTPGQGLQFLFEYFSETQRNKGNFPGRFSGRQFSNSRSEMNVSTLELGDSALYLCASSSTSGRSYNEQFFGPGTRLTVL.